The rows below give T cell receptor beta chains drawn from one sample of a study of regulatory T cells in long-lasting Graves disease. TCRdb re-called the multiplex PCR reads through MiXCR, storing one row per CDR3 protein. The profile shows hundreds of thousands of distinct CDR3 sequences, 12% of them singletons. This sample was also put to use in a study of T cells in Graves' hyperthyroidism and ophthalmopathy.

This specimen consisted of peripheral blood mononuclear cells (PBMCs), obtained at new diagnosis, from a patient treated with antithyroid drugs. Source of these receptors: a young woman with Graves disease. Each CDR3 is given without its conserved first and last residue.

J gene | V gene | CDR3 protein
TRBJ1-4 | TRBV5-8 | ASSVGFGRGEKLF
TRBJ2-3 | TRBV9 | ASSVSSSGSTDTQY
TRBJ2-1 | TRBV20-1 | SALSGRAFNEQF
TRBJ2-7 | TRBV10-2 | ASSESAGNEQY
TRBJ2-5 | TRBV2 | ASSADRGRFETQY
TRBJ1-3 | TRBV28 | ASIAGGLGNTIY
TRBJ2-7 | TRBV18 | ASSPQADLWEQY
TRBJ2-1 | TRBV9 | ASSVGSGGANEQF
TRBJ1-5 | TRBV10-3 | AISESTAASGGNQPQH
TRBJ1-2 | TRBV2 | ASSQGVFYGYT
TRBJ1-5 | TRBV20-1 | SASPGANQPQH
TRBJ2-3 | TRBV20-1 | SGLGEAQY
TRBJ2-7 | TRBV7-2 | ASSLGGTSATYEQY
TRBJ2-7 | TRBV2 | ASAHQGLVPYEQY
TRBJ1-1 | TRBV6-1 | ASSLRDTGAF
TRBJ2-1 | TRBV12-3/TRBV12-4 | ASSLLREAGEFNEQF
TRBJ2-7 | TRBV2 | ATLSVPVKGTYEQY
TRBJ1-6 | TRBV20-1 | SARDVGQGINSPLH
TRBJ2-1 | TRBV2 | ASNLRLPAYNEQF
TRBJ2-2 | TRBV9 | ASTTTSGRTNTGELF
TRBJ2-2 | TRBV29-1 | SVDVREGTGELF
TRBJ1-4 | TRBV4-1 | ASSQNALLNEKLF
TRBJ2-1 | TRBV20-1 | SAPGPGGFSYNEQF
TRBJ2-2 | TRBV7-9 | ASSKSQDTGELF
TRBJ1-2 | TRBV6-1 | ASSVETGVGNGYT
TRBJ2-3 | TRBV7-8 | ASSFSGTSIADTQY
TRBJ1-2 | TRBV6-1 | ASSRSPGYGYT
TRBJ2-5 | TRBV6-1 | ASSDKGDVQETQY
TRBJ2-7 | TRBV28 | ASSPFVGSYEQY
TRBJ1-5 | TRBV12-3/TRBV12-4 | ASSPGNQPQH
TRBJ2-5 | TRBV10-3 | AIKDPVSGQETQY
TRBJ2-1 | TRBV30 | AWRDGSSYNEQF
TRBJ1-1 | TRBV7-9 | ASSFGSGGRTEAF
TRBJ1-1 | TRBV4-1 | ASSQVGLGAMNTEAF
TRBJ1-5 | TRBV19 | ASSSQIAGTGGQPQH
TRBJ2-5 | TRBV28 | ASSPRLAGMETQY
TRBJ1-1 | TRBV29-1 | SVRGGLRGDTEAF
TRBJ2-5 | TRBV12-3/TRBV12-4 | ASRRAGGGETQY
TRBJ2-6 | TRBV3-1 | ASSLLLASGANVLT
TRBJ1-4 | TRBV24-1 | ATSDPSGGGEKLF
TRBJ2-4 | TRBV12-3/TRBV12-4 | ASSFERGYIQY
TRBJ2-2 | TRBV6-1 | ASSRETGGAGGELF
TRBJ1-1 | TRBV6-1 | ASSEVGEAF
TRBJ2-1 | TRBV6-1 | ATGTANYNEQF
TRBJ2-7 | TRBV18 | ASSRTGTYEQY